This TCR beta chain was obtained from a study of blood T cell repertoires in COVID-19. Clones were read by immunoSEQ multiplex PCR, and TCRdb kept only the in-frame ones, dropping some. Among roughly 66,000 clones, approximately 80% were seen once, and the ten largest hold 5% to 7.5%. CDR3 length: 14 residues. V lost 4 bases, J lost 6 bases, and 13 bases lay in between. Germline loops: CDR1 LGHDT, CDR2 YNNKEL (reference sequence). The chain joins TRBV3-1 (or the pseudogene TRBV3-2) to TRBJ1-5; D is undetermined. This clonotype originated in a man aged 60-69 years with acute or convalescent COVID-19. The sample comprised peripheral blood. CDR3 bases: TGTGCCAGCAGCCGCCGTGAGGGCTCTCAGCCCCAGCATTTT. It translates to CASSRREGSQPQHF.